This T cell receptor (beta chain) is drawn from a study of T-cell reconstitution after alpha-beta-depleted transplantation in children. V was clipped by 0 bases and J by 5 bases, with 6 bases between them. The CDR3 is 13 amino acids. CDR1 KGHDR and CDR2 SFDVKD come from the germline V gene. Unique molecular identifiers were used to barcode this TCRbeta library. One entry per CDR3 protein results from TCRdb running MiXCR on the PCR reads. This table holds some 15,000 distinct CDR3 sequences, approximately 5.1% found once. This clonotype qualifies as medium-sized (0.01 to 0.1%). The source of this sequence is a boy younger than 18 with acute lymphoblastic leukemia, due to receive a stem cell transplant. Sequencing was performed on PBMCs, taken before TCRalphabeta/CD19-depleted stem cell transplant. The chain joins TRBV24-1 to TRBJ2-5; D ambiguous. DNA for the CDR3: TGTGCCACCAGTGATTTGCGGTTGGAGACCCAGTACTTC. Protein: CATSDLRLETQYF.